A selection of T cell receptor beta chains follows, all from one sample in a study of blood T cells in healthy people across ages. TCRdb used MiXCR to reprocess the 5' RACE reads, holding one entry per CDR3 protein. Of hundreds of thousands of distinct CDR3 sequences listed, roughly 45% are singletons. Sequenced: blood. The receptor set was obtained from a woman aged 60 to 75 in good health. Each CDR3 is given with its conserved first and last residue. D genes are given only for firm matches. Clone size is given for some rows only: seen once, a few or many times, or a class if the clone is expanded.

>TRBV10-3|NA|TRBJ2-1|NA
CAISEGYNEQFF
TGTGCCATCAGTGAGGGTTACAATGAGCAGTTCTTC
>TRBV7-9|few|TRBJ2-7|TRBD2
CASSPGLAGSAYEQYF
TGTGCCAGCAGCCCAGGACTAGCGGGGTCCGCCTACGAGCAGTACTTC
>TRBV7-8|once|TRBJ2-5|TRBD2
CASSSGLAGRTQYF
TGTGCCAGCAGCTCCGGACTAGCGGGAAGGACCCAGTACTTC
>TRBV2|few|TRBJ1-5|NA
CASSAVGFSNQPQHF
TGTGCCAGCAGTGCTGTGGGGTTCTCCAATCAGCCCCAGCATTTT
>TRBV5-1|NA|TRBJ1-2|NA
CASSLSAGTNYGYTF
TGCGCCAGCAGCTTGAGCGCCGGGACAAACTATGGCTACACCTTC
>TRBV12-3/TRBV12-4|NA|TRBJ1-5|TRBD1
CASRPGQGATQPQHF
TGTGCCAGCAGACCGGGACAGGGGGCAACTCAGCCCCAGCATTTT
>TRBV29-1|few|TRBJ2-1|TRBD2
CSATLGTRKNNEQFF
TGCAGCGCAACCCTAGGGACTAGAAAAAACAATGAGCAGTTCTTC
>TRBV27|few|TRBJ2-1|NA
CASLRGDNEQFF
TGTGCCAGCTTGAGGGGTGACAATGAGCAGTTCTTC
>TRBV5-8|many|TRBJ2-1|TRBD2
CASRLAGLASNEQFF
TGTGCCAGCAGGCTCGCGGGACTAGCGAGCAATGAGCAGTTCTTC
>TRBV5-5|NA|TRBJ1-5|NA
CASSLIGVGQPQHF
TGTGCCAGCAGCTTGATTGGGGTTGGGCAGCCCCAGCATTTT
>TRBV29-1|NA|TRBJ2-1|NA
CSVEAGASEQFF
TGCAGCGTTGAAGCTGGAGCTAGTGAGCAGTTCTTC